The rows below give T cell receptor beta chains drawn from one sample of a study of blood T cell repertoires in COVID-19. Repertoires were generated with immunoSEQ multiplex PCR, while TCRdb's copy carries only in-frame clones and drops some. The sample holds about 180,000 clones; roughly 85% are singletons and the top ten take approximately 11%. The sample consisted of peripheral blood. These TCRs come from a human donor with active or convalescent COVID-19. The donor label of this sample is uncertain. Both conserved end residues are part of each CDR3. A D gene is named only where the DNA matches it firmly. Clone size appears in some rows only: once, few, many, or a class for an expanded clone.

J: TRBJ2-1; size: -; V: TRBV5-8; D: TRBD2; DNA: TGTGCCAGCAGCCGGCCGGGAGGGTTATCCTACAATGAGCAGTTCTTC; CDR3: CASSRPGGLSYNEQFF
J: TRBJ2-7; size: -; V: TRBV5-6; D: TRBD2; DNA: TGTGCCAGCAGCTTGCAAAGCGGGAGGCCTAGGGAGCAGTACTTC; CDR3: CASSLQSGRPREQYF
J: TRBJ2-5; size: once; V: TRBV28; D: TRBD1; DNA: TGTGCCAGCAGGGCCGGGACAGGGATCGGGAAGACCCAGTACTTC; CDR3: CASRAGTGIGKTQYF
J: TRBJ2-5; size: once; V: TRBV25-1; D: TRBD1; DNA: TGTGCCAGCAGTGAATCTGGAACAGGGGGTGAGACCCAGTACTTC; CDR3: CASSESGTGGETQYF
J: TRBJ1-2; size: -; V: TRBV12-3/TRBV12-4; D: -; DNA: TGTGCCAGCAGTTTAGGGCTCTATGGCTACACCTTC; CDR3: CASSLGLYGYTF
J: TRBJ2-1; size: -; V: TRBV27; D: TRBD2; DNA: TGTGCCAGCAGTACCCTCAGAGGACTAGCGGGAGTCACTGAGCAGTTCTTC; CDR3: CASSTLRGLAGVTEQFF
J: TRBJ2-5; size: -; V: TRBV7-2; D: -; DNA: TGTGCCAGCAGACCCAAAGGGGAACAAGAGACCCAGTACTTC; CDR3: CASRPKGEQETQYF
J: TRBJ2-7; size: -; V: TRBV27; D: TRBD1; DNA: TGTGCCAGCAGTTTCCACAGGGGGCAGTACGAGCAGTACTTC; CDR3: CASSFHRGQYEQYF
J: TRBJ1-2; size: -; V: TRBV27; D: -; DNA: TGTGCCAGCAGTTTAAAGGGACACTCCTATGGCTACACCTTC; CDR3: CASSLKGHSYGYTF
J: TRBJ2-5; size: -; V: TRBV29-1; D: -; DNA: TGCAGCGTTGAAGGACTCCGGACCCAGTACTTC; CDR3: CSVEGLRTQYF
J: TRBJ2-4; size: -; V: TRBV29-1; D: TRBD2; DNA: TGCAGCGTTGGGGGGACTAGCGGGGCTAAAAACATTCAGTACTTC; CDR3: CSVGGTSGAKNIQYF
J: TRBJ1-2; size: -; V: TRBV9; D: TRBD1; DNA: TGTGCCAGCAGCCCACAATTTCAAACAGGGGACTATGGCTACACCTTC; CDR3: CASSPQFQTGDYGYTF
J: TRBJ2-3; size: -; V: TRBV4-1; D: -; DNA: TGCGCCAGCAGCCCCGCCCGGGATGGGGTCTGGACAGATACGCAGTATTTT; CDR3: CASSPARDGVWTDTQYF
J: TRBJ2-5; size: -; V: TRBV5-1; D: TRBD2; DNA: TGCGCCAGCAGCTTGGGCCTAGCGGGAGGGCGGGAGACCCAGTACTTC; CDR3: CASSLGLAGGRETQYF
J: TRBJ1-1; size: -; V: TRBV18; D: TRBD1; DNA: TGTGCCAGCTCACCGCGACAGGGTCAGGCTGAAGCTTTCTTT; CDR3: CASSPRQGQAEAFF
J: TRBJ1-5; size: -; V: TRBV19; D: TRBD1; DNA: TGTGCCAGTAGTATGGGATGGGGACAGGGTTTAGCTCAGCCCCAGCATTTT; CDR3: CASSMGWGQGLAQPQHF
J: TRBJ2-7; size: -; V: TRBV18; D: -; DNA: TGTGCCAGCTCACCGGGGGCAGGCTACGAGCAGTACTTC; CDR3: CASSPGAGYEQYF
J: TRBJ2-1; size: -; V: TRBV5-5; D: -; DNA: TGTGCCAGCAGGGCGGCGGGGAATGAGCAGTTCTTC; CDR3: CASRAAGNEQFF
J: TRBJ2-1; size: -; V: TRBV29-1; D: -; DNA: TGCAGCGCATACTACAATGAGCAGTTCTTC; CDR3: CSAYYNEQFF
J: TRBJ1-5; size: -; V: TRBV28; D: -; DNA: TGTGCCAGCAGCCTCCGGGTCCTTAGCAATCAGCCCCAGCATTTT; CDR3: CASSLRVLSNQPQHF
J: TRBJ2-5; size: -; V: TRBV5-4; D: -; DNA: TGTGCCAGCAGCTGGTGGGGCGTCGAGACCCAGTACTTC; CDR3: CASSWWGVETQYF
J: TRBJ2-7; size: -; V: TRBV11-3; D: TRBD1; DNA: TGTGCCAGCAGCGTACAGGGGCCCCCCGTCGACGAGCAGTACTTC; CDR3: CASSVQGPPVDEQYF
J: TRBJ1-2; size: -; V: TRBV7-9; D: -; DNA: TGTGCCAGCAGCTTTGGGCAGGCCGTGAGGGATGGCTACACCTTC; CDR3: CASSFGQAVRDGYTF
J: TRBJ2-1; size: -; V: TRBV28; D: TRBD2; DNA: TGTGCCAGCAGTTTAAACTCAGGGCTAGCGGGAGAGGAGCAGTTCTTC; CDR3: CASSLNSGLAGEEQFF
J: TRBJ2-5; size: -; V: TRBV6-2/TRBV6-3; D: -; DNA: TGTGCCAGCAGCAACCAGGGGCTTGCCTTAGAGACCCAGTACTTC; CDR3: CASSNQGLALETQYF
J: TRBJ2-1; size: once; V: TRBV12-3/TRBV12-4; D: -; DNA: TGTGCCAGCAGGCTAACAGGCAATGAGCAGTTCTTC; CDR3: CASRLTGNEQFF
J: TRBJ2-1; size: -; V: TRBV6-2/TRBV6-3; D: -; DNA: TGTGCCAGCAGTTACTCCTATACGCAGTTCTTC; CDR3: CASSYSYTQFF
J: TRBJ1-3; size: -; V: TRBV7-2; D: -; DNA: TGTGCCAGCAGCTTATGGTCAGCTGGAAACACCATATATTTT; CDR3: CASSLWSAGNTIYF
J: TRBJ2-7; size: once; V: TRBV5-4; D: TRBD2; DNA: TGTGCCAGCAGTAGAGGACTAGCGGCCGGGGACGAGCAGTACTTC; CDR3: CASSRGLAAGDEQYF
J: TRBJ2-5; size: -; V: TRBV5-4; D: TRBD2; DNA: TGTGCCAGCAGCGTCGGGACTAGCGGTCTCCAAGAGACCCAGTACTTC; CDR3: CASSVGTSGLQETQYF
J: TRBJ2-3; size: -; V: TRBV18; D: TRBD2; DNA: TGTGCCAGCTCACCGAGGGCTAGCGGGGGGGCAGATACGCAGTATTTT; CDR3: CASSPRASGGADTQYF
J: TRBJ1-5; size: -; V: TRBV5-4; D: -; DNA: TGTGCCAGCAGCTTGCAGGGAAGCAATCAGCCCCAGCATTTT; CDR3: CASSLQGSNQPQHF
J: TRBJ2-2; size: -; V: TRBV5-1; D: -; DNA: TGCGCCAGCAGCTCGCGGACCGGGGAGCTGTTTTTT; CDR3: CASSSRTGELFF
J: TRBJ2-1; size: -; V: TRBV30; D: TRBD2; DNA: TGTGCCTGGAGTGTACAGTTCCGGCGGGAGACCTACAATGAGCAGTTCTTC; CDR3: CAWSVQFRRETYNEQFF
J: TRBJ2-5; size: -; V: TRBV30; D: TRBD2; DNA: TGTGCCTGGTCTAGCGGGGGGGACGGGGAGACCCAGTACTTC; CDR3: CAWSSGGDGETQYF
J: TRBJ2-7; size: -; V: TRBV2; D: -; DNA: TGTGCCGGCAAGGACAACTCCTACGAGCAGTACTTC; CDR3: CAGKDNSYEQYF
J: TRBJ2-5; size: -; V: TRBV4-3; D: -; DNA: TGCGCCAGCAGCCAAGGAGTTGCGAGGCAAGATCGGACCCAGTACTTC; CDR3: CASSQGVARQDRTQYF
J: TRBJ2-3; size: -; V: TRBV4-1; D: TRBD2; DNA: TGCGCCAGCAGCCGTAAGGGGCTAGCGGGAGGGCGGGCAGATACGCAGTATTTT; CDR3: CASSRKGLAGGRADTQYF
J: TRBJ1-1; size: -; V: TRBV2; D: -; DNA: TGTGCCAGCGTCCTCGGGAGCCTGAACACTGAAGCTTTCTTT; CDR3: CASVLGSLNTEAFF
J: TRBJ1-2; size: few; V: TRBV9; D: -; DNA: TGTGCCAGCAGCCCTTTCGCGTCGGGCTACACCTTC; CDR3: CASSPFASGYTF